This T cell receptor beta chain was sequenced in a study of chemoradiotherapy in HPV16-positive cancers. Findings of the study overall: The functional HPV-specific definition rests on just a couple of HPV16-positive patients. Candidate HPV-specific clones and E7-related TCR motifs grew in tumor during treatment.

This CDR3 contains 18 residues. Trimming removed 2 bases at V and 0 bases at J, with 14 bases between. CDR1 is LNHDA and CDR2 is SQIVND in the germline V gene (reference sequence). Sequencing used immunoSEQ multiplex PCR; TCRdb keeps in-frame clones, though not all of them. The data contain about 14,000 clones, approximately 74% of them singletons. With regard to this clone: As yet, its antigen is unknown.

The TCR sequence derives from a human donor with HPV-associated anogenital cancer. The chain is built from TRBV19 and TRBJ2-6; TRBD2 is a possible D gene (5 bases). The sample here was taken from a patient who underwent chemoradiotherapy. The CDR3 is CASSITQGGLSGANVLTF. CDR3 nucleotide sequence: TGTGCCAGTAGTATAACTCAAGGAGGCCTCTCTGGGGCCAACGTCCTGACTTTC.